This is a list of T cell receptor beta chains from one sample in a study of blood T cell repertoires in COVID-19. TCRdb keeps only in-frame clones here, not all; method: immunoSEQ multiplex PCR. The sample carries tens of thousands of clones, 75% to 90% recorded once. The source material was peripheral blood. These receptors all stem from an elderly man with acute or convalescent COVID-19. CDR3s include the opening cysteine and the closing phenylalanine or tryptophan. A D gene is named only where the DNA matches it firmly. Some rows have no size entry. The others give once, few or many, or a class for an expanded clone.

size	V	D	J	CDR3	DNA
-	TRBV14	-	TRBJ1-6	CASSVGVGSPLHF	TGTGCCAGCAGTGTAGGGGTAGGTTCACCCCTCCACTTT
-	TRBV7-7	TRBD1	TRBJ1-3	CASSLGGDRGSGNTIYF	TGTGCCAGCAGCTTAGGTGGGGACAGGGGCTCTGGAAACACCATATATTTT
once	TRBV7-8	-	TRBJ2-1	CASNSGLSYNEQFF	TGTGCCAGCAACAGCGGGCTCTCCTACAATGAGCAGTTCTTC
-	TRBV5-5	-	TRBJ2-3	CASSLGGSTDTQYF	TGTGCCAGCAGCTTGGGGGGCAGCACAGATACGCAGTATTTT
-	TRBV24-1	TRBD1	TRBJ1-2	CATSATGTELGRGYTF	TGTGCCACCAGTGCCACCGGGACAGAACTCGGACGGGGCTACACCTTC
-	TRBV7-8	-	TRBJ2-5	CASSSHTVPETQYF	TGTGCCAGCAGCTCCCACACAGTTCCAGAGACCCAGTACTTC
few	TRBV18	TRBD1	TRBJ1-2	CASSPGQGNYGYTF	TGTGCCAGCTCACCAGGACAGGGGAACTATGGCTACACCTTC
-	TRBV12-5	-	TRBJ1-6	CASGYDRTNSPLHF	TGTGCTAGTGGTTACGACAGGACCAATTCACCCCTCCACTTT
-	TRBV30	TRBD1	TRBJ2-2	CAWRDTGGYTGELFF	TGTGCCTGGAGGGACACAGGGGGATACACCGGGGAGCTGTTTTTT
-	TRBV7-7	TRBD2	TRBJ2-5	CASSFRLAGVETQYF	TGTGCCAGCAGCTTTAGGTTAGCGGGAGTGGAGACCCAGTACTTC
-	TRBV5-5	TRBD2	TRBJ2-7	CASSLVLAGGPGAYEQYF	TGTGCCAGCAGCTTGGTACTAGCGGGAGGGCCTGGAGCCTACGAGCAGTACTTC
-	TRBV5-1	TRBD2	TRBJ2-1	CASSSPSGSSYNEQFF	TGCGCCAGCAGCTCCCCTAGCGGCAGCTCCTACAATGAGCAGTTCTTC
-	TRBV7-2	-	TRBJ2-7	CASSLVAGLSSYEQYF	TGTGCCAGCAGCTTAGTTGCGGGCTTGAGCTCCTACGAGCAGTACTTC
few	TRBV5-8	TRBD1	TRBJ2-5	CASSRYRGETQYF	TGTGCCAGCAGCCGATACAGGGGAGAGACCCAGTACTTC
-	TRBV24-1	-	TRBJ2-1	CATSDLASKGDEQFF	TGTGCCACCAGTGATTTGGCTAGCAAGGGGGATGAGCAGTTCTTC
-	TRBV6-6	TRBD1	TRBJ2-4	CASISGQGEGKNIQYF	TGTGCCAGCATTTCGGGACAGGGGGAGGGCAAAAACATTCAGTACTTC
-	TRBV11-1	-	TRBJ1-1	CASSSRVPGTEAFF	TGTGCCAGCAGCTCCAGGGTCCCGGGCACTGAAGCTTTCTTT
-	TRBV3-1/TRBV3-2	-	TRBJ1-4	CASSLLAGEKLFF	TGTGCCAGCAGCCTCCTCGCGGGGGAAAAACTGTTTTTT
-	TRBV24-1	TRBD2	TRBJ2-5	CATSDTRAGKRETQYF	TGTGCCACCAGTGATACCCGAGCGGGAAAGAGGGAGACCCAGTACTTC
-	TRBV7-9	TRBD1	TRBJ1-2	CASSRTSGGLGGYGYTF	TGTGCCAGCAGTCGGACTTCAGGGGGCCTCGGGGGCTATGGCTACACCTTC
-	TRBV15	-	TRBJ1-2	CATSRGTVSNYGYTF	TGTGCCACCAGCAGAGGGACAGTATCTAACTATGGCTACACCTTC
-	TRBV24-1	-	TRBJ1-4	CATSDLDSREKLFF	TGTGCCACCAGTGATTTGGACAGTCGGGAAAAACTGTTTTTT
-	TRBV13	TRBD2	TRBJ2-5	CASSLQGGLAGGQETQYF	TGTGCCAGCAGCTTACAGGGGGGACTAGCGGGAGGGCAAGAGACCCAGTACTTC
-	TRBV5-6	TRBD1	TRBJ2-7	CASSLVEGTGDHF	TGTGCCAGCAGCTTGGTTGAGGGGACAGGGGATCACTTC
few	TRBV7-9	TRBD2	TRBJ2-1	CASSLVGGGARNEQFF	TGTGCCAGCAGCTTAGTCGGCGGGGGGGCCAGAAATGAGCAGTTCTTC
-	TRBV7-8	-	TRBJ2-7	CASSPSFEQYF	TGTGCCAGCAGCCCCAGTTTCGAGCAGTACTTC
-	TRBV3-1/TRBV3-2	-	TRBJ1-2	CASSQGTFSNYGYTF	TGTGCCAGCAGCCAAGGGACTTTTTCTAACTATGGCTACACCTTC
-	TRBV10-3	TRBD1	TRBJ2-6	CAISWDRGSGANVLTF	TGTGCCATCTCTTGGGACAGGGGGTCTGGGGCCAACGTCCTGACTTTC
-	TRBV5-6	TRBD2	TRBJ2-7	CASRTGGSSYEQYF	TGTGCCAGCCGAACGGGCGGGAGCTCCTACGAGCAGTACTTC
-	TRBV7-9	TRBD1	TRBJ1-1	CASSLYRDRSSEAFF	TGTGCCAGCAGCTTATATAGGGACAGGTCATCTGAAGCTTTCTTT
-	TRBV21-1	-	TRBJ2-2	CASSRRRLAGVIGELFF	TGTGCCAGCAGCAGAAGACGACTAGCGGGAGTTATCGGGGAGCTGTTTTTT
-	TRBV5-4	TRBD1	TRBJ2-2	CASSTGTVGTGELFF	TGTGCCAGCAGCACCGGGACAGTTGGCACCGGGGAGCTGTTTTTT
-	TRBV9	TRBD1	TRBJ1-2	CASSVGGTGGYGYTF	TGTGCCAGCAGCGTAGGTGGGACAGGGGGATATGGCTACACCTTC
-	TRBV30	TRBD1	TRBJ1-2	CAWTFPGQGSTYGYTF	TGTGCCTGGACTTTCCCGGGACAGGGGTCAACCTATGGCTACACCTTC
-	TRBV21-1	-	TRBJ2-5	CASSKESRRQGGETQYF	TGTGCCAGCAGCAAAGAGTCGAGGCGCCAGGGGGGAGAGACCCAGTACTTC
-	TRBV7-3	-	TRBJ2-1	CASSPREGVLIEQFF	TGTGCCAGCAGTCCCCGCGAGGGAGTTCTAATTGAGCAGTTCTTC
few	TRBV7-9	-	TRBJ2-2	CASGGYPTGELFF	TGTGCCAGCGGGGGGTACCCGACCGGGGAGCTGTTTTTT
once	TRBV28	TRBD1	TRBJ1-1	CASSFRQGGTEAFF	TGTGCCAGCAGTTTCCGACAGGGCGGTACTGAAGCTTTCTTT
-	TRBV14	-	TRBJ2-5	CASSPILVEETQYF	TGTGCCAGCAGCCCTATCCTGGTTGAGGAGACCCAGTACTTC
-	TRBV6-2/TRBV6-3	-	TRBJ1-5	CASSYSDPGVQPQHF	TGTGCCAGCAGTTACTCCGACCCAGGGGTCCAGCCCCAGCATTTT
-	TRBV7-9	-	TRBJ1-1	CASSLLQGKGGTEAFF	TGTGCCAGCAGCTTATTGCAGGGAAAAGGGGGCACTGAAGCTTTCTTT
-	TRBV9	-	TRBJ2-2	CASSVRSSPGELFF	TGTGCCAGCAGCGTACGGTCTAGCCCCGGGGAGCTGTTTTTT
-	TRBV9	TRBD1	TRBJ1-2	CASSGTGLQSGYTF	TGTGCCAGCAGCGGGACAGGTCTGCAGAGTGGCTACACCTTC
-	TRBV4-3	TRBD1	TRBJ2-1	CASSQGTGDRNEQFF	TGCGCCAGCAGCCAAGGAACAGGGGATCGGAATGAGCAGTTCTTC
-	TRBV30	TRBD1	TRBJ1-3	CAWSVQGQGALPGNTIYF	TGTGCCTGGAGTGTACAGGGACAGGGGGCGCTTCCCGGAAACACCATATATTTT